Listed below are T cell receptor beta chains from one sample, sequenced in a study of shared clonotypes between healthy human individuals. Profiling relied on immunoSEQ multiplex PCR, and the TCRdb table lists in-frame clones only, not all of them. The table lists about 1.5 million clones, roughly 96% of them singletons. Sequencing was done on a sample of naive CD4+ T cells sorted from blood. These receptors were collected from a man between 25 and 39 years old in good health. Each CDR3 is given with its conserved first and last residue.

>TRBV28|TRBJ1-5
CASRGGGAVNSNQPQHF
>TRBV10-3|TRBJ2-3
CAISESSRLITDTQYF
>TRBV9|TRBJ1-5
CASSQGTGISNQPQHF
>TRBV11-2|TRBJ2-1
CASSLDLAAYNEQFF
>TRBV14|TRBJ2-7
CASSLRVTFDEQYF
>TRBV6-6|TRBJ2-3
CASSPGRYADTQYF
>TRBV5-4|TRBJ2-1
CASSLVAPNEQFF
>TRBV6-6|TRBJ2-7
CASSPLIGPYEQYF
>TRBV7-2|TRBJ2-5
CASSPTGGRETQYF
>TRBV18|TRBJ1-5
CASSPGGDSNQPQHF
>TRBV6-1|TRBJ2-1
CASGALTSGRGEQFF
>TRBV10-1|TRBJ2-3
CASASAYTDTQYF
>TRBV30|TRBJ1-3
CAWTSRGLSGNTIYF
>TRBV10-2|TRBJ2-2
CASSDLGQPFTGELFF
>TRBV7-2|TRBJ2-2
CASILAGGPSGELFF
>TRBV21-1|TRBJ1-5
CASSPTTRVRNQPQHF
>TRBV6-5|TRBJ1-2
CASSYGPNGPGYTF
>TRBV14|TRBJ2-3
CASSPKLGLWGTDTQYF